This is a list of T cell receptor beta chains from one sample in a study of T-cell reconstitution after alpha-beta-depleted transplantation in children. TCRdb itself ran the PCR reads through MiXCR, one entry per CDR3 protein. The sample includes approximately 490,000 distinct CDR3 sequences, about an eighth of them seen just once. The sequences come from PBMCs from the stem cell graft donor, collected from the stem cell graft. The receptors derive from a human donor who donated a stem cell graft to a child with combined immunodeficiency. The CDR3 runs from the conserved cysteine through the conserved F or W. Fields, in order: CDR3 length, V gene, D gene, clone size, J gene, CDR3 protein, CDR3 DNA. D genes are given only for firm matches. Clone size is given for some rows only: seen once, a few or many times, or a class if the clone is expanded.

>15|TRBV24-1|TRBD2|many|TRBJ2-1
CATSEGLAGINEQFF
TGTGCCACCAGTGAGGGACTAGCGGGAATCAATGAGCAGTTCTTC
>13|TRBV2|.|once|TRBJ1-6
CASISGYNSPLHF
TGTGCCAGCATCAGCGGATATAATTCACCCCTCCACTTT
>14|TRBV20-1|TRBD2|few|TRBJ2-1
CSALPSGRVDEQFF
TGCAGTGCCTTACCCAGCGGGAGGGTCGATGAGCAGTTCTTC
>14|TRBV30|.|few|TRBJ2-1
CAWSVRRLHNEQFF
TGTGCCTGGAGTGTACGGAGGCTGCACAATGAGCAGTTCTTC
>15|TRBV9|TRBD2|.|TRBJ2-1
CASSVGGGPGNEQFF
TGTGCCAGCAGCGTAGGCGGGGGGCCGGGCAATGAGCAGTTCTTC
>15|TRBV2|.|few|TRBJ2-2
CATVPRVTNTGELFF
TGTGCCACCGTCCCCAGGGTTACGAACACCGGGGAGCTGTTTTTT
>18|TRBV5-1|.|.|TRBJ2-3
CASSLVGYLRDRTDTQYF
TGCGCCAGCAGCTTGGTAGGTTACCTGCGGGACAGAACAGATACGCAGTATTTT
>16|TRBV9|TRBD1|.|TRBJ1-2
CASRDRFRGPGYGYTF
TGTGCCAGCAGGGATCGATTCAGGGGGCCAGGCTATGGCTACACCTTC
>17|TRBV5-5|TRBD2|many|TRBJ2-7
CASSFRTSEITTYEQYF
TGTGCCAGCAGCTTTAGGACTAGCGAGATTACGACCTACGAGCAGTACTTC
>14|TRBV7-9|TRBD2|many|TRBJ2-3
CASWLAGNTDTQYF
TGTGCCAGCTGGCTAGCGGGTAACACAGATACGCAGTATTTT
>16|TRBV12-3/TRBV12-4|.|many|TRBJ2-1
CASSPRGPSSYNEQFF
TGTGCCAGCAGCCCCCGGGGGCCCAGCTCCTACAATGAGCAGTTCTTC
>16|TRBV12-3/TRBV12-4|.|few|TRBJ1-1
CASSLGSVRPYTEAFF
TGTGCCAGCAGTTTAGGTTCAGTCCGTCCCTACACTGAAGCTTTCTTT
>14|TRBV20-1|.|many|TRBJ2-5
CSAIAGRGSETQYF
TGCAGTGCTATCGCAGGGCGGGGAAGCGAGACCCAGTACTTC
>11|TRBV15|.|few|TRBJ2-2
CATGGTGELFF
TGTGCCACCGGGGGCACCGGGGAGCTGTTTTTT
>17|TRBV6-1|TRBD2|.|TRBJ2-4
CASSERGTSQNKNIQYF
TGTGCCAGCAGTGAACGTGGGACTAGCCAGAACAAAAACATTCAGTACTTC
>17|TRBV12-3/TRBV12-4|.|few|TRBJ2-1
CASSALPGSGTYNEQFF
TGTGCCAGCAGTGCCTTGCCGGGGAGCGGCACCTACAATGAGCAGTTCTTC
>13|TRBV18|.|few|TRBJ2-7
CASSPSTTYEQYF
TGTGCCAGCTCACCCAGCACGACCTACGAGCAGTACTTC
>13|TRBV30|TRBD1|few|TRBJ2-2
CAWSNTGAGELFF
TGTGCCTGGAGTAACACAGGGGCCGGGGAGCTGTTTTTT
>14|TRBV5-1|TRBD2|.|TRBJ2-7
CASSLEGLAGKQYF
TGCGCCAGCAGCTTGGAGGGACTAGCGGGGAAGCAGTACTTC
>10|TRBV21-1|.|.|TRBJ1-3
CASPGNTIYF
TGTGCCAGCCCGGGAAACACCATATATTTT
>15|TRBV5-1|.|many|TRBJ2-1
CASSLDGAPYNEQFF
TGCGCCAGCAGCTTGGATGGAGCCCCCTACAATGAGCAGTTCTTC
>13|TRBV7-2|TRBD2|.|TRBJ2-1
CASSLGGGRAVFF
TGTGCCAGCAGCTTAGGTGGCGGGAGGGCCGTTTTCTTC
>15|TRBV5-1|.|few|TRBJ2-1
CASSLFGGPALEQFF
TGCGCCAGCAGCTTGTTCGGCGGTCCGGCCTTAGAGCAGTTCTTC
>14|TRBV6-5|.|.|TRBJ1-3
CASSRGPRQGTIYF
TGTGCCAGCAGCAGGGGTCCTCGGCAGGGCACCATATATTTT
>16|TRBV12-3/TRBV12-4|.|.|TRBJ2-1
CASRRVAAGRYNEQFF
TGTGCCAGCAGGCGGGTGGCGGCGGGGCGCTACAATGAGCAGTTCTTC
>11|TRBV30|TRBD2|.|TRBJ2-7
CAWSVGGGPYF
TGTGCCTGGAGTGTCGGGGGGGGGCCGTACTTC